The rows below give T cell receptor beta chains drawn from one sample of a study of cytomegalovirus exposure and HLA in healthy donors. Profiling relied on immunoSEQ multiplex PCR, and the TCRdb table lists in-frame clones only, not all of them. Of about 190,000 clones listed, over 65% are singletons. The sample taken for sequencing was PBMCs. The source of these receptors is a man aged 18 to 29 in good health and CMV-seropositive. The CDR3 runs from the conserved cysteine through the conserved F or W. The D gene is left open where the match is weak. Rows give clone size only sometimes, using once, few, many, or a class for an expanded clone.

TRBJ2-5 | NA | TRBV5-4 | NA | TGTGCCAGCAGCTTGGGCCTAGATCGGCGCGAGACCCAGTACTTC | CASSLGLDRRETQYF
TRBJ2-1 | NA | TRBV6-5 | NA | TGTGCCAGCAGCCAGGGGAACCGGGGGCAGTTCTTC | CASSQGNRGQFF
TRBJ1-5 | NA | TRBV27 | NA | TGTGCCAGCAGTTTGCAGGACAGTAATCAGCCCCAGCATTTT | CASSLQDSNQPQHF
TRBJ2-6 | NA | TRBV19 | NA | TGTGCCAGTAGTGTCGGTTCTGGGGCCAACGTCCTGACTTTC | CASSVGSGANVLTF
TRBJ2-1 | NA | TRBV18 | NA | TGTGCCAGCTCACCACCGGTTGGTTCCTGGAGCTCCTACAATGAGCAGTTCTTC | CASSPPVGSWSSYNEQFF
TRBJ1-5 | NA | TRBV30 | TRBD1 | TGTGCCTGGAGTAGGGACAGGGGCAGTCAGCCCCAGCATTTT | CAWSRDRGSQPQHF
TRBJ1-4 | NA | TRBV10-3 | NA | TGTGCCATCAGTGAGTCTTACAGGCGAGTCTCAACTAATGAAAAACTGTTTTTT | CAISESYRRVSTNEKLFF
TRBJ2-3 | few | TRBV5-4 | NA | TGTGCCAGCAGCCTGGAGGGGTTCCCAGATACGCAGTATTTT | CASSLEGFPDTQYF
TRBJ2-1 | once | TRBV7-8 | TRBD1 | TGTGCCAGCAGCTTAGTTGGCCGGGACAGGGTGGGTGAGCAGTTCTTC | CASSLVGRDRVGEQFF
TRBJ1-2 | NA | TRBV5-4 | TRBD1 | TGTGCCAGCAGCTTGGATAGGACAGGAGGCTATGGCTACACCTTC | CASSLDRTGGYGYTF
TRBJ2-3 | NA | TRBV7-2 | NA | TGTGCCAGCAGCGCCCAAAGCGGCACAGATACGCAGTATTTT | CASSAQSGTDTQYF
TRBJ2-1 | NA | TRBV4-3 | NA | TGCGCCAGCAGCCAAGACAACTCCTACAATGAGCAGTTCTTC | CASSQDNSYNEQFF
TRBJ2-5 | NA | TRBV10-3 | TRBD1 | TGTGCCATCCGGGACAGGGTCCAAGAGACCCAGTACTTC | CAIRDRVQETQYF
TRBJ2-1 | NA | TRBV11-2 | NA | TGTGCCAGCAGCGGGCAGAGCTCCTACAATGAGCAGTTCTTC | CASSGQSSYNEQFF
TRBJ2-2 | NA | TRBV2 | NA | TGTGCCAGCAAACCACACGCGAACACCGGGGAGCTGTTTTTT | CASKPHANTGELFF
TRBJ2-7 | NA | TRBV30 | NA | TGTGCCTGGAGTGTCGGGGGCTACGAGCAGTACTTC | CAWSVGGYEQYF
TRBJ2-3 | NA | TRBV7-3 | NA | TGTGCCAGCAGATTCGGAGATACGCAGTATTTT | CASRFGDTQYF
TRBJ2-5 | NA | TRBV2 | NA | TGTGCCAGCAATGCGGGAAAGGAGTGGGAGACCCAGTACTTC | CASNAGKEWETQYF
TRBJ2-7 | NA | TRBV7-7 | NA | TGTGCCAGCAGCCGGACATTGAACTACGAGCAGTACTTC | CASSRTLNYEQYF
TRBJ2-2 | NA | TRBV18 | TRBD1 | TGTGCCAGCTCACCACCGAGGACAGGGGGCTTCACCGGGGAGCTGTTTTTT | CASSPPRTGGFTGELFF
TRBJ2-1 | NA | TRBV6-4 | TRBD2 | TGTGCCAGTATCCGGGAGGCCTTCTACAATGAGCAGTTCTTC | CASIREAFYNEQFF
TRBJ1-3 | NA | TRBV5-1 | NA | TGCGCCAGCAGCCCGAGCGGGACAACTAGCTCTGGAAACACCATATATTTT | CASSPSGTTSSGNTIYF
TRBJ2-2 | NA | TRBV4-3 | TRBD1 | TGCGCCAGCAGCCAAGGGACAGGGCCTATGAACACCGGGGAGCTGTTTTTT | CASSQGTGPMNTGELFF
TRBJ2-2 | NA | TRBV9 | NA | TGTGCCAGCAGCGTAGTCCTAGGGGACACCGGGGAGCTGTTTTTT | CASSVVLGDTGELFF
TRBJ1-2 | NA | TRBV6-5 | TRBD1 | TGTGCCAGCTCCGGGCAGGGGGGTGGCTACACCTTC | CASSGQGGGYTF
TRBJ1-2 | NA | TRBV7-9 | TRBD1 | TGTGCCAGCAGCTTAGGGACAGGGGGAATAGACTATGGCTACACCTTC | CASSLGTGGIDYGYTF
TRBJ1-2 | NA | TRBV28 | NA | TGTGCCAGCAGCACACTCCTACGGACAGTGAATGGCTACACCTTC | CASSTLLRTVNGYTF
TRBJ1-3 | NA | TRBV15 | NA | TGTGCCACCAGCAGTTGGGGAGCCACCATATATTTT | CATSSWGATIYF
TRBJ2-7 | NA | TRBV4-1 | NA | TGCGCCAGCAGCCAAGTTTCTAGCGAGCGCTACGAGCAGTACTTC | CASSQVSSERYEQYF
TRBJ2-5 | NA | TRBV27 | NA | TGTGCCAGCAGTCTATTCGGAGTTGGGGAGACCCAGTACTTC | CASSLFGVGETQYF